A selection of T cell receptor beta chains follows, all from one sample in a study of blood T cell repertoires in COVID-19. Produced via immunoSEQ multiplex PCR; TCRdb's table is partial and in-frame only. The top ten hold 8.2% of the sample, which has 130,000 to 150,000 clones, around 81% seen once. The sequencing sample was made of peripheral blood. The receptors derive from a human donor in a cohort sampled during active COVID-19. The CDR3 runs from the conserved cysteine through the conserved F or W. Clone size is not always given. Where it is, it says once, few, many or a class for expanded clones.

cdr3_length	v_call	clone_size	cdr3_aa
14	TRBV7-3	NA	CASSLRANTDTQYF
17	TRBV4-2	NA	CASSQDGGGTGADTQYF
12	TRBV25-1	many	CASRLGFYEQYF
16	TRBV27	NA	CASRYSGLVSYNEQFF
13	TRBV24-1	NA	CATSGGGNQPQHF
14	TRBV7-2	NA	CASSLAATEYEQYF
15	TRBV19	few	CASSTLGQSLYEQYF
15	TRBV5-1	NA	CASSSSTGFPYEQYF
17	TRBV6-2/TRBV6-3	NA	CASSYSKAGGLYNEQFF
15	TRBV11-2	NA	CATGQGGKLREKLFF
14	TRBV13	NA	CASSLSSGAETQYF
16	TRBV7-9	few	CASSLTGGAGANVLTF
16	TRBV10-3	NA	CAISEKTGGSETEAFF
15	TRBV28	NA	CASSLGAGGAEKLFF
16	TRBV7-9	NA	CASSGRDRSPHKEQFF
17	TRBV6-4	NA	CASSKWPPLSPTYEQYF
14	TRBV7-2	NA	CASSLGQGAYEQYF